Following are 16 T cell receptor beta chains from one sample sequenced in a study of regulatory T cells in long-lasting Graves disease. HTBI primers from iRepertoire and Arm-PCR of CDR3 regions yielded the TCR beta libraries. TCRdb re-derived calls from the multiplex PCR reads in MiXCR, one entry per CDR3 protein. This sample has roughly 610,000 distinct CDR3 sequences, with roughly 16% found just once. Time point defined: newly diagnosed GD, antithyroid drugs for less than 3 months. RNA isolated from PBMCs was used to make the TCR library. The same sample was also used in a study of T cells in Graves' hyperthyroidism and ophthalmopathy.

The specimen comprised peripheral blood mononuclear cells (PBMCs), sampled at new diagnosis, from a patient treated with antithyroid drugs. These receptors originate from a young woman with Graves disease.

This clonotype has at least ten counts. The V gene is TRBV11-2, the J gene TRBJ2-6; D unresolved. Germline-derived CDR1 and CDR2 are SGHAT and FQNNGV. Trimming removed 5 bases from V and 4 bases from J, with 15 bases in between. This CDR3 is built from 16 residues. CDR3 in DNA: TGTGCCAGCAGCATTGAAATAATATACGGGGCCAACGTCCTGACTTTC. The encoded protein is CASSIEIIYGANVLTF.

This clonotype was counted between two and nine times. The rearrangement joins TRBV6-5 to TRBJ2-7; TRBD1 matches at 8 bases. V shed 2 bases, J shed 6 bases, and the junction held 3 bases outside the gene matches. Germline V gives CDR1 MNHEY, CDR2 SVGAGI. This CDR3 is built from 13 residues. The CDR3 region is CASSYGDRREQYF. As DNA, the CDR3 is TGTGCCAGCAGTTACGGGGACAGGCGCGAGCAGTACTTC.

This clonotype was detected ten times or more. This rearrangement joins TRBV3-1 to TRBJ2-7; D gene uncertain. The CDR3 loop spans 11 amino acids. Trimming pared 2 bases from V and 5 bases from J, leaving 4 bases between. Germline V gene lookup returns CDR1 LGHDT and CDR2 YNNKEL (reference sequence). The chain's CDR3 is CASSQLDEQYF. The DNA for the CDR3 is TGTGCCAGCAGCCAATTGGACGAGCAGTACTTC.

This clonotype was seen many times. The J gene is TRBJ2-7, the V gene TRBV6-1, with D uncertain. CDR3 length equals 12 residues. The V end lost 6 bases, the J end lost 3 bases, and 9 bases lay between the germline ends. Germline loops: CDR1 MNHNS, CDR2 SASEGT. CDR3 sequence: CASSPSNYEQYF. As DNA, the CDR3 is TGTGCCAGCAGCCCGTCTAACTACGAGCAGTACTTC.

This clonotype was seen many times. This rearrangement joins TRBV2 to TRBJ2-1; 8 positions match TRBD2. The V gene's germline CDR1 is SNHLY and CDR2 FYNNEI. The CDR3 runs 16 residues. Trimming at V came to 7 bases and at J to 6 bases, leaving 14 bases not matched to a gene. Here the CDR3 DNA reads TGTGCCAGCAAGGAACAGAGCGGGAGTGGGGCCAATGAGCAGTTCTTC. It encodes CASKEQSGSGANEQFF.

The gene calls are TRBV12-3 or TRBV12-4 and TRBJ1-3; D ambiguous. The CDR3 is made up of 12 amino acids. V was trimmed by 6 bases and J by 8 bases, leaving 11 bases between them. Written as DNA, the CDR3 is TGTGCCAGCAGCTCCGTCGGGGACACCATATATTTT. It codes for CASSSVGDTIYF.

This clonotype was recorded at least ten times. The gene calls are TRBV30 and TRBJ2-2; D gene ambiguous. Germline CDR1 GTSNPN, CDR2 SVGIG (reference sequence). There are 14 residues in the CDR3. Trimming took off 4 bases at V and 1 base at J, with 10 bases between the two ends. CDR3 sequence reads: CAWTRTLNTGELFF. The CDR3 region has the DNA TGTGCCTGGACAAGGACCCTGAACACCGGGGAGCTGTTTTTT.

The chain couples TRBV19 to TRBJ1-1; D gene unclear. The CDR3 consists of 14 residues. Trimming removed 10 bases from V and 4 bases from J, with 19 bases in between. Germline V gene lookup returns CDR1 LNHDA and CDR2 SQIVND (reference sequence). In DNA form, the CDR3 reads TGTGCCACCCAGGTTGTTAGGGAGGGCACTGAAGCTTTCTTT. Amino acid sequence: CATQVVREGTEAFF.

The table lists this clonotype with many counts. The V and J genes are TRBV7-6 and TRBJ2-1; tentative D call: TRBD2 (6 bases). CDR1 and CDR2 from the germline V gene are SGHVS and FNYEAQ. V was clipped by 1 base and J by 5 bases, with 15 bases between them. The CDR3 extends over 16 amino acids. CDR3 loop: CASSLVAGTYDNEQFF. DNA of the CDR3: TGTGCCAGCAGCTTAGTGGCGGGGACGTATGACAATGAGCAGTTCTTC.

This clonotype occurred a few times. The chain is built from TRBV9 and TRBJ2-7; 12 bases map to TRBD2. This CDR3 is built from 16 residues. After removal of 0 bases from V and 3 bases from J, the junction contained 4 bases not matched to a gene. Germline lookup yields CDR1 SGDLS and CDR2 YYNGEE. CDR3 bases: TGTGCCAGCAGCGTAGAGCCTAGCGGGAGGGTCTACGAGCAGTACTTC. This encodes CASSVEPSGRVYEQYF.

This clonotype was seen a handful of times. The chain is built from TRBV3-1 and TRBJ1-6; the D is unclear. Germline V gene lookup returns CDR1 LGHDT and CDR2 YNNKEL (reference sequence). This CDR3 is built from 15 residues. Trimming removed 0 bases from V and 7 bases from J, with 10 bases in between. In nucleotides, the CDR3 is TGTGCCAGCAGCCAAGATCGGACGGGAAATTCACCCCTCCACTTT. Translation gives CASSQDRTGNSPLHF.

This clonotype came up a few times. The chain links TRBV20-1 to TRBJ1-1; TRBD1 agrees at 11 bases. CDR1 is DFQATT, CDR2 SNEGSKA, per germline (reference sequence). V was pared by 2 bases and J by 0 bases, with 5 bases of the junction left unmatched. The CDR3 is 16 residues long. In nucleotides, the CDR3 is TGCAGTGCTAGACCTGGGACAGGGGGAATGAACACTGAAGCTTTCTTT. Translation: CSARPGTGGMNTEAFF.

This clonotype was observed at least ten times. The V call is TRBV5-5, the J call TRBJ1-5, with 7 nucleotides matching TRBD1. Germline CDR1 and CDR2: SGHKS and YYEKEE (reference sequence). This CDR3 comprises 17 residues. With 0 bases clipped from V and 3 bases from J, the junction kept 9 bases outside the gene matches. The CDR3 nucleotides are TGTGCCAGCAGCTTGGTTGCCACGACAGGGTACAATCAGCCCCAGCATTTT. Translating it yields CASSLVATTGYNQPQHF.

This clonotype was detected many times. The V and J genes are TRBV28 and TRBJ2-1, with 7 nucleotides matching TRBD1. The CDR3 has 15 residues. V lost 8 bases, J lost 4 bases, and 11 bases stayed unmatched. The germline V gene has CDR1 MDHEN and CDR2 SYDVKM. CDR3 in DNA: TGTGCCAGCCTACTGCGGACAGGACCTTACAATGAGCAGTTCTTC. It yields the protein CASLLRTGPYNEQFF.

This clonotype was counted many times. This chain joins TRBV12-3 or TRBV12-4 and TRBJ1-4; D may be TRBD1 (5 bases). Trimming took off 5 bases at V and 8 bases at J, with 24 bases between the two ends. The CDR3 runs 17 residues. CDR3 sequence reads: CASSHPGARFVGEKLFF. The CDR3 DNA reads TGTGCCAGCAGTCACCCCGGGGCCAGGTTCGTGGGAGAAAAACTGTTTTTT.

There are many counts of this clonotype. The chain combines TRBV7-3 with TRBJ2-3, with unresolved D. Per the germline V gene, CDR1 is SGHTA and CDR2 is FQGTGA. The CDR3 totals 15 residues. The V gene lost 1 base and the J gene lost 6 bases, with 14 bases spanning the gap. CDR3 sequence: CASSLSYKDKDTQYF. CDR3 nucleotides: TGTGCCAGCAGCTTAAGCTACAAAGACAAGGATACGCAGTATTTT. The complete variable domain, with remaining parts taken from reference TRBV7-3 and TRBJ2-3, reads GAGVSQTPSNKVTEKGKYVELRCDPISGHTALYWYRQSLGQGPEFLIYFQGTGAADDSGLPNDRFFAVRPEGSVSTLKIQRTERGDSAVYLCASSLSYKDKDTQYFGPGTRLTVL.